The rows below give T cell receptor beta chains drawn from one sample of a study of PD-1 blockade in classical Hodgkin lymphoma. Produced via immunoSEQ multiplex PCR; TCRdb's table is partial and in-frame only. The sample has approximately 31,000 clones, about 88% seen once. Sample: CD4+ T cells from blood, taken before the fourth cycle of nivolumab. The receptors stem from a human donor with classical Hodgkin lymphoma. CDR3s include the opening cysteine and the closing phenylalanine or tryptophan. The order of the fields is V gene, clone size, J gene, D gene, CDR3 protein, CDR3 DNA. The D gene is left open where the match is weak. Size tells how often a clone was seen (once, few, many) or the class of an expanded clone, and some rows leave it out.

TRBV28	.	TRBJ1-6	.	CASSFSVAPLHF	TGTGCCAGCAGTTTCTCTGTGGCACCCCTCCACTTT
TRBV6-1	.	TRBJ1-6	.	CASLRGGLRDSPLHF	TGTGCCAGCCTGCGGGGAGGATTGCGTGATTCACCCCTCCACTTT
TRBV18	.	TRBJ1-2	.	CASCPTENYGYTF	TGTGCCAGCTGCCCGACAGAGAACTATGGCTACACCTTC
TRBV30	.	TRBJ1-4	.	CAWSVPIGGGEKLFF	TGTGCCTGGAGTGTACCGATAGGGGGAGGTGAAAAACTGTTTTTT
TRBV13	.	TRBJ2-3	TRBD2	CASSLPRGGPPDTQYF	TGTGCCAGCAGCTTACCCCGGGGGGGGCCCCCAGATACGCAGTATTTT
TRBV28	.	TRBJ1-5	.	CASSLSGRWGPQHF	TGTGCCAGCAGTTTATCAGGACGGTGGGGGCCCCAGCATTTT
TRBV11-3	.	TRBJ2-3	.	CASSFQAPDTQYF	TGTGCCAGCAGCTTCCAGGCGCCAGATACGCAGTATTTT
TRBV7-2	once	TRBJ2-1	.	CASSGRTIYNEQFF	TGTGCCAGCAGCGGAAGGACTATCTACAATGAGCAGTTCTTC
TRBV5-1	.	TRBJ1-1	.	CASSLAGTGGLNF	TGCGCCAGCAGCTTGGCCGGGACCGGGGGCCTAAATTTT
TRBV7-9	.	TRBJ2-2	TRBD2	CASSHGLVDTTGELFF	TGTGCCAGCAGCCATGGACTAGTGGATACTACCGGGGAGCTGTTTTTT
TRBV28	.	TRBJ2-5	.	CASSSLSGSGTQYF	TGTGCCAGCAGCTCCCTTAGTGGGTCCGGGACCCAGTACTTC
TRBV30	.	TRBJ2-7	.	CAWSTGAPDYEQYF	TGTGCCTGGAGTACGGGGGCCCCCGACTACGAGCAGTACTTC
TRBV11-3	.	TRBJ2-7	TRBD2	CASSESGGIYEQYF	TGTGCCAGCAGCGAAAGCGGGGGGATCTACGAGCAGTACTTC
TRBV30	.	TRBJ1-3	.	CAWRSNRARSGNTIYF	TGTGCCTGGAGATCGAACAGGGCCCGTTCTGGAAACACCATATATTTT
TRBV11-3	.	TRBJ2-7	TRBD2	CASSLERGGGSYEQYF	TGTGCCAGCAGCTTAGAACGCGGCGGGGGCTCCTACGAGCAGTACTTC
TRBV19	.	TRBJ2-6	.	CASSPPGVGANVLTF	TGTGCCAGTAGTCCCCCGGGGGTCGGGGCCAACGTCCTGACTTTC
TRBV2	.	TRBJ2-3	TRBD2	CASSGLAGTEDTQYF	TGTGCCAGCAGTGGTCTAGCGGGGACCGAGGATACGCAGTATTTT
TRBV20-1	.	TRBJ2-4	TRBD1	CSAGDRDIQYF	TGCAGTGCTGGCGACAGGGACATTCAGTACTTC
TRBV28	.	TRBJ1-5	.	CASEIDSNQPQHF	TGTGCCAGCGAAATAGATAGCAATCAGCCCCAGCATTTT
TRBV7-2	few	TRBJ1-2	.	CASSSPILDGYTF	TGTGCCAGCAGCTCCCCCATCTTGGACGGCTACACCTTC
TRBV10-3	.	TRBJ1-1	.	CAISRDGEHTEAFF	TGTGCCATCAGCCGGGACGGAGAGCACACTGAAGCTTTCTTT
TRBV6-5	.	TRBJ2-3	.	CASSYSGVSTDTQYF	TGTGCCAGCAGTTACTCAGGGGTTAGCACAGATACGCAGTATTTT
TRBV5-5	once	TRBJ1-1	.	CASSLVGGMNTEAFF	TGTGCCAGCAGCTTGGTGGGAGGGATGAACACTGAAGCTTTCTTT